This T cell receptor beta chain was sequenced in a study of response to subunit inactivated influenza vaccine. Points on this clonotype: Its antigen is undetermined.

A single record per CDR3 protein comes from TCRdb applying MiXCR to the RT-PCR reads. The sample carries hundreds of thousands of distinct CDR3 sequences, over 11% recorded once. Broader study findings: The authors offered the suggestion that each seasonal influenza vaccination recruits few new T cells.

Germline V gives CDR1 SEHNR, CDR2 FQNEAQ (reference sequence). This CDR3 region has 15 residues. V dropped 3 bases and J dropped 0; count of bases not matched to a gene: 5. Specimen: PBMCs from blood, collected approximately 15 days before vaccination. The receptor comes from a man aged 50 to 60 who received an inactivated influenza vaccine. The V and J genes are TRBV7-9 and TRBJ2-7, with TRBD2 identical over 7 bases. CDR3: CASSFSGTTSYEQYF. The CDR3 DNA reads as TGTGCCAGCAGCTTTTCCGGGACTACCTCCTACGAGCAGTACTTC.